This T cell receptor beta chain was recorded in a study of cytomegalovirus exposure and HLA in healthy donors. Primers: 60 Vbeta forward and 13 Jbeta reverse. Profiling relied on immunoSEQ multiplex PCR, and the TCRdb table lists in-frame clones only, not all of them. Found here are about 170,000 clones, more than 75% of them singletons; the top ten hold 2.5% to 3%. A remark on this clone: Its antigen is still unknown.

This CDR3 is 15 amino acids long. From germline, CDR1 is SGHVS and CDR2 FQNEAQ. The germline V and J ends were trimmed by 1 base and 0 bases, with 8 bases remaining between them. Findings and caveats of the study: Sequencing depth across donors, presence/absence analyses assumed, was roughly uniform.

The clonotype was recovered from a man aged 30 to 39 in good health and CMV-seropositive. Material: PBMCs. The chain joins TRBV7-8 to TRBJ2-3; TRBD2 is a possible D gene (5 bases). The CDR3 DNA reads TGTGCCAGCAGCTTAGTGGGCGGGAGCACAGATACGCAGTATTTT. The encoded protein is CASSLVGGSTDTQYF.